The T cell receptor beta chain described here comes from a study of T-cell memory formation after mild COVID-19. TCRdb passed the 5' RACE reads through MiXCR, listing each CDR3 protein once. In the table there are around 90,000 distinct CDR3 sequences, around 13% of which are singletons. CDR1 is SEHNR and CDR2 is FQNEAQ in the germline V gene (reference sequence). Unmatched junction bases numbered 11, after V lost 5 bases and J lost 8 bases. The CDR3 consists of 15 residues. The sequenced material came from PBMCs or a T cell subset sorted from them (not recorded which). The sequence was obtained from an adult woman who had mild COVID-19 (a few samples of this study predate the infection). Cell type and time point are not known. The V call is TRBV7-9, the J call TRBJ1-4; TRBD1 aligns across 7 bases. The CDR3 bases are TGTGCCAGCAGCACCAACAGGGGTGGAGAAGAAAAACTGTTTTTT. This sequence encodes CASSTNRGGEEKLFF.